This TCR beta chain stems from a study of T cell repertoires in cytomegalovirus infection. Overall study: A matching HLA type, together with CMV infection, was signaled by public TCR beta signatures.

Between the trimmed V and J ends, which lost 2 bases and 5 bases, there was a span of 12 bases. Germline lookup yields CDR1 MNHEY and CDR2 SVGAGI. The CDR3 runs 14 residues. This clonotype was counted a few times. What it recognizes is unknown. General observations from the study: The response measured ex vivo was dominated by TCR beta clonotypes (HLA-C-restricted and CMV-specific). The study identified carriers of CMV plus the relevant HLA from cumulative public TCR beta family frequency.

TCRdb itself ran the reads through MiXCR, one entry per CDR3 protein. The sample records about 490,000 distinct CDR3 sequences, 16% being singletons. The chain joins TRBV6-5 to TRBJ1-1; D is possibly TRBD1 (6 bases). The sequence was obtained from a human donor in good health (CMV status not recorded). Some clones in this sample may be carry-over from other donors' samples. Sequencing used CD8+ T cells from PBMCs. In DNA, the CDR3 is TGTGCCAGCAGTTACGCGGACAGAGGGACTGAAGCTTTCTTT. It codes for CASSYADRGTEAFF.